This T cell receptor beta chain was profiled in a study of T cell responses to AZD1222 COVID-19 vaccine. Clones were read by immunoSEQ multiplex PCR, and TCRdb kept only the in-frame ones, dropping some. The data show about 140,000 clones, 85% to 90% seen once. Remarks on this clone: The antigen is not known.

Study-wide results and caveats: After the peak T cell response, and only then, were repertoires sampled. Baseline seropositivity characterized only a handful of AZD1222 recipients. Clonal diversity may have been underestimated in mostly white British donors.

V shed 2 bases and J 3 bases; nucleotides not matched to a gene: 4. The germline V gene encodes CDR1 MNHEY and CDR2 SMNVEV (reference sequence). This CDR3 contains 14 residues. This rearrangement joins TRBV27 to TRBJ2-7; TRBD2 matches 7 bases. Here the sequenced sample was peripheral blood, taken on day 0 of AZD1222 vaccination. This TCR was sampled from an adult in good health. The CDR3 DNA follows: TGTGCCAGCAGTTTAACCGCTAGCGGCTACGAGCAGTACTTC. This codes for CASSLTASGYEQYF.